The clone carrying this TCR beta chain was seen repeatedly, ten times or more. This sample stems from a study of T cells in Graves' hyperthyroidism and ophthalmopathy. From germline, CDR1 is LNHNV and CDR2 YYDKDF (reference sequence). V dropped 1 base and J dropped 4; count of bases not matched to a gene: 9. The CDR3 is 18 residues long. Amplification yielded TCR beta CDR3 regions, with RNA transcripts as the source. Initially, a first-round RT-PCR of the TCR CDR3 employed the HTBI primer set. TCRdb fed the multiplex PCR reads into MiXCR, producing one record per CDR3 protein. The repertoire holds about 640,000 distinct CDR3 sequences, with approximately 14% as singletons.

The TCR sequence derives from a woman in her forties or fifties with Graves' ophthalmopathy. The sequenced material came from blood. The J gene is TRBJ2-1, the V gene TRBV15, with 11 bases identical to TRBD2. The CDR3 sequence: CATSRGSSGRPRYNEQFF. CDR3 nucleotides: TGTGCCACCAGCAGAGGATCTAGCGGGAGGCCCAGATACAATGAGCAGTTCTTC. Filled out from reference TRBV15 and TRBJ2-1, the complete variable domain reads DAMVIQNPRYQVTQFGKPVTLSCSQTLNHNVMYWYQQKSSQAPKLLFHYYDKDFNNEADTPDNFQSRRPNTSFCFLDIRSPGLGDTAMYLCATSRGSSGRPRYNEQFFGPGTRLTVL.